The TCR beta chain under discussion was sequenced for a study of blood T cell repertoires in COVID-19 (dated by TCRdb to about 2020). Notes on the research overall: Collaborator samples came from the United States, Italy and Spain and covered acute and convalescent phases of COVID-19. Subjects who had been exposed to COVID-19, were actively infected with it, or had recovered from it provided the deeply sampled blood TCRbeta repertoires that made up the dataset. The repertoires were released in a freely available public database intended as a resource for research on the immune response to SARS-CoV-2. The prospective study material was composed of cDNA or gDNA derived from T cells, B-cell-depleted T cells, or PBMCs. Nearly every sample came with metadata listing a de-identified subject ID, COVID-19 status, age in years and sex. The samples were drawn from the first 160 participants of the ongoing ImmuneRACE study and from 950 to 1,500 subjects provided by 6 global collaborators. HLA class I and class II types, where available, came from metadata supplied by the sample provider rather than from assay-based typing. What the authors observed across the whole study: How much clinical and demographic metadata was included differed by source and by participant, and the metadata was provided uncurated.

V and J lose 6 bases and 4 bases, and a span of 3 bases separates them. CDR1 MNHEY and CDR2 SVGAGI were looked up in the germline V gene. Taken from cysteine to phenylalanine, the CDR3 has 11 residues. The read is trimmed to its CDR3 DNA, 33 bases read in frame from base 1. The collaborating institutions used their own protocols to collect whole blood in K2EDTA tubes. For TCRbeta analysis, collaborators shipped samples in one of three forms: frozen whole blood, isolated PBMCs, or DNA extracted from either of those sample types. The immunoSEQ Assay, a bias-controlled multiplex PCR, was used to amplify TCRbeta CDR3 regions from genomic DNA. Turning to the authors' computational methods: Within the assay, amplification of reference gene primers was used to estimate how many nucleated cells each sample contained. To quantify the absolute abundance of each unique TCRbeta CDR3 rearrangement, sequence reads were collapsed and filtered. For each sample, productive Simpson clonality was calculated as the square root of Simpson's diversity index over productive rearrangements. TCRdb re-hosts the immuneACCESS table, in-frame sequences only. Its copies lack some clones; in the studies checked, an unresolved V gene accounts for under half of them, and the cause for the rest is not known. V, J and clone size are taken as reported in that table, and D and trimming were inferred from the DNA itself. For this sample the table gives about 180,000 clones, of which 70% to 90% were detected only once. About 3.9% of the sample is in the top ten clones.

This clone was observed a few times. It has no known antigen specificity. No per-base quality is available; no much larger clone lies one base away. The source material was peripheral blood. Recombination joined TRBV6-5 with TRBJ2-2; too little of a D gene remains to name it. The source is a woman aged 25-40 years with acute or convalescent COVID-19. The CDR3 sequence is CASRSTGELFF. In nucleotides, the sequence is TGTGCCAGCAGGAGCACCGGGGAGCTGTTTTTT.